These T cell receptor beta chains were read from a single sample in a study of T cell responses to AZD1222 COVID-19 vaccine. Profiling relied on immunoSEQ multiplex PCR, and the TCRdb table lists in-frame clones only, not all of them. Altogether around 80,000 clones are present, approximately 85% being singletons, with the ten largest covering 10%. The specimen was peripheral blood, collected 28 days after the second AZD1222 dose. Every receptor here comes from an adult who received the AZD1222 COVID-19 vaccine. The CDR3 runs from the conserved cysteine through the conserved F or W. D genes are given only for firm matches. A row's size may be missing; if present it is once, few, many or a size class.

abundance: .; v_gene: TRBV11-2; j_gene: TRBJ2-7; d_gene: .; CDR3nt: TGTGCCAGCAGCTTAGAAGTCGCAAGCTCCTACGAGCAGTACTTC; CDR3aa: CASSLEVASSYEQYF
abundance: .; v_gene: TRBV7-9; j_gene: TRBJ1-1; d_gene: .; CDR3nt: TGTGCCAGCAGCTTAGCGGCGAACACTGAAGCTTTCTTT; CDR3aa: CASSLAANTEAFF
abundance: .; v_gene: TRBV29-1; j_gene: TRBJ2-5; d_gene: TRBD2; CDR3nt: TGCAGCGTTGGGACTAGCGGGGGTGGAGAGACCCAGTACTTC; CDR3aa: CSVGTSGGGETQYF
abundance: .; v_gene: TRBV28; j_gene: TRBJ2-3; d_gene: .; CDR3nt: TGTGCCAGCAGTTTCGGTGGTTGGAGCGGGACAGATACGCAGTATTTT; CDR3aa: CASSFGGWSGTDTQYF
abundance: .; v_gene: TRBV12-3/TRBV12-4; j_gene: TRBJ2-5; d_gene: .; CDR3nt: TGTGCCAGCAGTTTGGAGAGACAGGTGTACTTC; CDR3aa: CASSLERQVYF
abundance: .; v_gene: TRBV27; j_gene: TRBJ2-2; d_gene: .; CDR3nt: TGTGCCAGCAGTTTCTCCCCGCGGGCCGGGAGCACCGGGGAGCTGTTTTTT; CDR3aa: CASSFSPRAGSTGELFF
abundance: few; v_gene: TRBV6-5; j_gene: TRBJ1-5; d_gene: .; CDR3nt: TGTGCCAGCAACTCCGACACGTATAGCAATCAGCCCCAGCATTTT; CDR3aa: CASNSDTYSNQPQHF
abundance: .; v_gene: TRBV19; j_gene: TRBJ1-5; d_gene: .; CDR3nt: TGTGCCAGTACCCCGGGGTCTTCGTGGCAGCCCCAGCATTTT; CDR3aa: CASTPGSSWQPQHF
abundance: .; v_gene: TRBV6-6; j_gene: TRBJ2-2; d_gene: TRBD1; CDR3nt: TGTGCCAGCAGTCTGACAGGGGCTAGGATTGGCAGGAACACCGGGGAGCTGTTTTTT; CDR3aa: CASSLTGARIGRNTGELFF
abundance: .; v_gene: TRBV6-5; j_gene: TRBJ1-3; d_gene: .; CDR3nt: TGTGCCAGCACCACAGACTCTGGAAACACCATATATTTT; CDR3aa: CASTTDSGNTIYF
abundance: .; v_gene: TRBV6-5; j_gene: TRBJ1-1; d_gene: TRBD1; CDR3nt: TGTGCCAGCAGTTCGGACAGGGTCCGAAACACTGAAGCTTTCTTT; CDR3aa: CASSSDRVRNTEAFF
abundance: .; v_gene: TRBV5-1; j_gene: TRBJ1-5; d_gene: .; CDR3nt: TGCGCCAGCAGCTTGGGGGCAGATCAGCCCCAGCATTTT; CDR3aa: CASSLGADQPQHF
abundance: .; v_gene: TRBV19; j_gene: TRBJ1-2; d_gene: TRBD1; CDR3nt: TGCGCCAGTAGCGCGGGACAGGGGAGCTATGGCTACACCTTC; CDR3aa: CASSAGQGSYGYTF
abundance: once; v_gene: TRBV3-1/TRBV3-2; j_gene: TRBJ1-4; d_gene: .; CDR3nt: TGTGCCAGCAGCCAAGGGGTGGGGTTTAATGAAAAACTGTTTTTT; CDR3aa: CASSQGVGFNEKLFF
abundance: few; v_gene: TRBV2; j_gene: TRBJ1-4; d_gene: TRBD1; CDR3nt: TGTGCCAGCAGCGCTCTACAGGGGACGGGTGAAAAACTGTTTTTT; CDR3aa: CASSALQGTGEKLFF
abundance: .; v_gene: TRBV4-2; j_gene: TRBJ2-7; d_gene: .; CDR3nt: TGTGCCAGCAGCTTGACCAGGGGAATTGGCTACGAGCAGTACTTC; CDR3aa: CASSLTRGIGYEQYF
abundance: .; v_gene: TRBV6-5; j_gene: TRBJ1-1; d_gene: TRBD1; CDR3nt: TGTGCCAGCAGCCGGACAGGAGAGAACACTGAAGCTTTCTTT; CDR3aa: CASSRTGENTEAFF
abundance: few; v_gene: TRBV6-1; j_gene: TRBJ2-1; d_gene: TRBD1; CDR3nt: TGTGCCAGCAGAAACGACAGGGGAAACAATGAGCAGTTCTTC; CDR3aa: CASRNDRGNNEQFF
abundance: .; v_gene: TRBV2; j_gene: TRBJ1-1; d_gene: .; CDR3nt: TGTGCCAGCAAAAAGGGGTTGGCTTTCTTT; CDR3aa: CASKKGLAFF
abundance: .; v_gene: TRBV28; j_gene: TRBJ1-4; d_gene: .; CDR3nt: TGTGCCAGCAGTACCGGGACCCAAAAACTGTTTTTT; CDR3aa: CASSTGTQKLFF
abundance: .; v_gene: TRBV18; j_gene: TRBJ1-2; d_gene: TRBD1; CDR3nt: TGTGCCAGCTCCCCAAATCCTACAGGGGACTATGGCTACACCTTC; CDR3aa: CASSPNPTGDYGYTF
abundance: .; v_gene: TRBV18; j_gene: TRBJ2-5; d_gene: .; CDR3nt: TGTGCCAGCTCACCAGAGGAGACCCAGTACTTC; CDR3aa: CASSPEETQYF
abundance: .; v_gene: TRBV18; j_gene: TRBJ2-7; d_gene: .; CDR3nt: TGTGCCAGCTCACCATACGGGGTTCTCGAGTACGAGCAGTACTTC; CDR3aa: CASSPYGVLEYEQYF
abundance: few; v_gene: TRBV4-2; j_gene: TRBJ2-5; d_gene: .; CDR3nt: TGTGCCAGCAGCCAAGAGCGGGGGCCACGGGAGACCCAGTACTTC; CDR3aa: CASSQERGPRETQYF
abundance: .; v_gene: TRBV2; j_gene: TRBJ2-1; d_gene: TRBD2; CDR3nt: TGTGCCAGCAGTGATCGCGGGGGGCAATACAATGAGCAGTTCTTC; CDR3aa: CASSDRGGQYNEQFF
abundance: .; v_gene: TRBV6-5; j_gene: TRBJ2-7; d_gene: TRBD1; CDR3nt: TGTGCCAGAACCGGGACAGGGGCGAGCGAGCAGTACTTC; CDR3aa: CARTGTGASEQYF
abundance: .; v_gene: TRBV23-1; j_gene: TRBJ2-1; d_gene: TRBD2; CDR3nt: TGCGCCAGCAGTCAACACCATCGATGCCGGGGGGAAACCTACAATGAGCAGTTCTTC; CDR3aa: CASSQHHRCRGETYNEQFF
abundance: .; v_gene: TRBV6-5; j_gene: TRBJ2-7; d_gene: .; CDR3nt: TGTGCCAGCAGTTACGTAGGGACCCCGTTCGAGCAGTACTTC; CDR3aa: CASSYVGTPFEQYF
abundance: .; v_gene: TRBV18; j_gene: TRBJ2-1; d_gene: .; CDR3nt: TGTGCCAGCTCACCACGCCAGTTAAATGAGCAGTTCTTC; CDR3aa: CASSPRQLNEQFF
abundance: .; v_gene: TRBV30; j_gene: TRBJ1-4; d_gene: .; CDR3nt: TGTGCCTGGAGGGGGGACTCCCAGGGACGGGAAAAACTGTTTTTT; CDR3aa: CAWRGDSQGREKLFF
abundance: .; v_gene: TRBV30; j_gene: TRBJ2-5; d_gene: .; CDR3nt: TGTGCCTGGAGGGGGCGGTCCTGGGGTCAAGAGACCCAGTACTTC; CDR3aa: CAWRGRSWGQETQYF
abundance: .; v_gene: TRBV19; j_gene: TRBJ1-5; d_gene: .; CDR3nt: TGTGCCAGGACCTGGGGCGCCTCTAACCTTAATCAGCCCCAGCATTTT; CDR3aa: CARTWGASNLNQPQHF
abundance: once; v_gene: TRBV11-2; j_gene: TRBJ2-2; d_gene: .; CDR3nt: TGTGCCAGCAGCTTAGACGTCTCGACCGGGGAGCTGTTTTTT; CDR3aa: CASSLDVSTGELFF
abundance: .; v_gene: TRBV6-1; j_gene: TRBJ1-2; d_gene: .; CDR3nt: TGTGCCAGCAGTGAAGAGTACAGGACCTATGGCTACACCTTC; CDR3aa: CASSEEYRTYGYTF
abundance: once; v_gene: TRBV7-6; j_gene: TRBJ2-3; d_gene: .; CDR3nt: TGTGCCAGCAGCCCACAAATGGGTCTCACAGATACGCAGTATTTT; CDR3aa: CASSPQMGLTDTQYF
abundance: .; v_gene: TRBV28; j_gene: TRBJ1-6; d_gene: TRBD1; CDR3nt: TGTGCCAGCAGTGGGCACAGGGGGCTCCCCCTCCACTTT; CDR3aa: CASSGHRGLPLHF
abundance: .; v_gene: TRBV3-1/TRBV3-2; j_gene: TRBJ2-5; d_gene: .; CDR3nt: TGTGCCAGCAGCCAAAGGGGGGCCGGGGAGACCCAGTACTTC; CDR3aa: CASSQRGAGETQYF
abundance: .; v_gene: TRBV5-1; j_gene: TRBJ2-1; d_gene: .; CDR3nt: TGCGCCAGCAGCTTGGTGGCCCGCCTAAGCTCCTACAATGAGCAGTTCTTC; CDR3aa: CASSLVARLSSYNEQFF
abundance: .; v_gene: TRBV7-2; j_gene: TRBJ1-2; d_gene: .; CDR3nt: TGTGCCAGCAGCCGGGGAGGTCCCTATGGCTACACCTTC; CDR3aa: CASSRGGPYGYTF
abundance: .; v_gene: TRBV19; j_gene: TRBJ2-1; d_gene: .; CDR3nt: TGTGCCAGTAGTATGATGAGGGGCGATGAGCAGTTCTTC; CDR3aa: CASSMMRGDEQFF
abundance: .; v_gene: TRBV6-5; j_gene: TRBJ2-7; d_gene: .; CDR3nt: TGTGCCAGCAGCTCGAGGGCCGAGCAGTACTTC; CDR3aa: CASSSRAEQYF